These 11 T cell receptor beta chains came from one sample sequenced in a study of metastatic and nonmetastatic thyroid tumors. TCRdb reassembled clones from the PCR reads with MiXCR. The table lists tens of thousands of clones, 20% to 30% of them singletons, with 9.5% to 15% in the top ten. No patient received treatment before thyroid surgery. The sequencing input was tumor tissue. The receptors come from a male donor with papillary thyroid cancer or a benign thyroid nodule (not recorded which). Some clones in this sample may be carry-over from other donors' samples.

This clone came up a few times. This chain links TRBV15 with TRBJ2-5, with D maybe TRBD2 (5 bases). V shed 0 bases and J shed 1 base, with 12 bases lying between them. There are 16 residues in the CDR3. Germline V gene sequence: CDR1 LNHNV, CDR2 YYDKDF (reference sequence). The CDR3 spells CATSRDRQRAQETQYF. The CDR3 region has the DNA TGTGCCACCAGCAGAGATAGGCAGAGGGCCCAAGAGACCCAGTACTTC.

This clone was observed many times. The V call is TRBV10-1, the J call TRBJ2-3; tentative D call: TRBD2 (5 bases). Germline V gene data show CDR1 as WNHNN and CDR2 as SYGVQD (reference sequence). This CDR3 contains 14 residues. V lost 5 bases and J 2 bases, leaving 11 bases between the germline ends. CDR3 residues: CASSPRENTDTQYF. The CDR3 coding sequence is TGCGCCAGCAGTCCCCGGGAAAACACAGATACGCAGTATTTT.

This clone was seen repeatedly, ten times or more. The J gene is TRBJ1-1, the V gene TRBV6-1; TRBD1 matches at 7 bases. With 6 bases clipped from V and 1 base from J, the junction kept 11 bases outside the gene matches. The CDR3 extends over 16 amino acids. The germline V gene has CDR1 MNHNS and CDR2 SASEGT. The CDR3 sequence: CASSPIVDRANTEAFF. CDR3 in DNA: TGTGCCAGCAGCCCTATAGTCGACAGGGCGAACACTGAAGCTTTCTTT.

This clone was detected ten times or more. The chain carries TRBV30 and TRBJ1-5, with D hard to call. The CDR3 runs to 13 residues. Germline V gives CDR1 GTSNPN, CDR2 SVGIG (reference sequence). V was cut by 0 bases and J by 6 bases, with 9 bases left in between. Written as DNA, the CDR3 is TGTGCCTGGAGTGTACTGGGAGGTCAGCCCCAGCATTTT. This sequence encodes CAWSVLGGQPQHF.

This clone was counted many times. The rearrangement uses TRBV29-1 and TRBJ1-1; TRBD1 is a possible D gene (5 bases). Germline CDR1 reads SQVTM; CDR2 reads ANQGSEA. The CDR3 length is 12 residues. Trimming removed 6 bases at V and 10 bases at J, with 18 bases between. Written as DNA, the CDR3 is TGCAGCGTACACATGTCAGGGAGCTTAGCTTTCTTT. It codes for CSVHMSGSLAFF.

In its sample, this clone was seen many times. The rearrangement joins TRBV5-1 to TRBJ1-5, with D possibly TRBD1 on 5 matching bases. The CDR3 has 13 amino acids. With 4 bases removed from V and 4 bases from J, the gap between germline ends came to 9 bases. Germline CDR1 SGHRS, CDR2 YFSETQ. CDR3 amino acids: CASSRGWNQPQHF. Here the CDR3 DNA reads TGCGCCAGCAGCAGGGGATGGAATCAGCCCCAGCATTTT.

This clone is labeled large. The genes are TRBV28 and TRBJ1-1; D is uncertain. This CDR3 region has 13 residues. V was pared by 3 bases and J by 4 bases, with 9 bases between. CDR1 is MDHEN, CDR2 SYDVKM, per germline. The CDR3 loop reads CASSFSVGTEAFF. Here the CDR3 DNA reads TGTGCCAGCAGTTTTTCTGTTGGCACTGAAGCTTTCTTT.

This clone came up many times. The rearrangement links TRBV24-1 to TRBJ2-1; D tentatively fits TRBD1 or TRBD2 (5 bases each). This CDR3 contains 12 residues. CDR1 KGHDR and CDR2 SFDVKD come from the germline V gene. Deletions cut 9 bases from V and 7 bases from J, with 12 bases between. The CDR3 loop is CATAKGSNEQFF. Written as DNA, the CDR3 is TGTGCCACCGCGAAGGGGAGTAATGAGCAGTTCTTC.

This clone was detected only a few times. One base away lies a much larger clone, so this may be a sequencing read error. This CDR3 is also generated by other DNA sequences in the sample. The DNA of the CDR3 is TGTGCCAGTAGAAAGGGCCACTATGGCTACACCTTC. Protein sequence: CASRKGHYGYTF. V gene TRBV19 combines with J gene TRBJ1-2; D remains ambiguous. Germline CDR1 is LNHDA and CDR2 is SQIVND (reference sequence). The CDR3 covers 12 residues. The V end was cut by 6 bases, the J end by 3 bases, with 8 bases between. The variable domain in full, with the rest retrieved from reference TRBV19 and TRBJ1-2, is DGGITQSPKYLFRKEGQNVTLSCEQNLNHDAMYWYRQDPGQGLRLIYYSQIVNDFQKGDIAEGYSVSREKKESFPLTVTSAQKNPTAFYLCASRKGHYGYTFGSGTRLTVV.

This clone has a handful of counts. The CDR3 region has the DNA TGTGCCATCACCCCAGCAGCGGGAGCAATGGGAGCGGGAGAGACCCAGTACTTC. Its protein product is CAITPAAGAMGAGETQYF. V gene TRBV6-2 or TRBV6-3 combines with J gene TRBJ2-5, with 8 nucleotides matching TRBD2. The CDR3 is 18 amino acids. With V trimmed by 10 bases and J by 4 bases, 23 bases remained unmatched. From germline, CDR1 is MNHEY and CDR2 SVGEGT.

The genes are TRBV6-2 or TRBV6-3 and TRBJ2-7; TRBD1 agrees at 9 bases. The CDR3 totals 20 residues. J lost 7 bases, V lost 7 bases, and 29 bases had no gene match. The germline V gene encodes CDR1 MNHEY and CDR2 SVGEGT. CDR3 DNA: TGTGCCAGCAAACGTGCCCCAACAGGGGGCTTTGGTAGCGGGCCCCGAGAGCAGTACTTC. It yields the protein CASKRAPTGGFGSGPREQYF.